At least ten counts were recorded for the clone carrying this T cell receptor (beta chain). Its antigen remains unidentified. V dropped 6 bases and J dropped 4; count of bases not matched to a gene: 12. CDR3 length: 18 residues. Germline-derived CDR1 and CDR2 are SGHKS and YYEKEE (reference sequence). These data originate in a study of spatial heterogeneity in lung cancer. The wider study: In raw reads, more than nine appearances on average were recorded for each unique TCR and UMI combination. Points from the study as a whole: Ubiquitous expanded tumor TCRs showed up in blood more at resection than follow-up.

Every TCR cDNA molecule carried a tag that served as a unique molecular identifier. MiXCR, run by TCRdb on the 5' RACE reads, gives a single entry per CDR3 protein. The repertoire has about 11,000 distinct CDR3 sequences, about 9.2% of them found once; the top ten carry roughly a quarter. Time point noted: sample taken at primary tumor resection. Whole RNA was taken from tumor, nontumor lung or frozen PBMC; it was then sequenced unsorted. This clonotype was sampled from a male donor with early-stage non-small cell lung cancer. This specimen was PBMCs, taken at surgery. The rearrangement links TRBV5-5 to TRBJ2-3; the match to TRBD2 covers 15 bases. The CDR3 nucleotides read TGTGCCAGCACCCCGGAGGGGACTAGCGGGGGGCGGTCAGATACGCAGTATTTT. As protein: CASTPEGTSGGRSDTQYF.